The 10 T cell receptor beta chains given below trace back to one sample, sequenced in a study of cytomegalovirus exposure and HLA in healthy donors. Vbeta (60) and Jbeta (13) primers were used in the PCR. Measured with immunoSEQ multiplex PCR; TCRdb has only the in-frame clones, and not every one. The sample has some 150,000 clones; more than 60% are singletons. The sequencing input was PBMCs. The receptors were gathered from a man aged 35 to 55 in good health and CMV-seronegative.

A few counts support this clone. The chain carries TRBV5-4 and TRBJ2-7; TRBD1 is a possible D gene (6 bases). CDR3 size: 15 residues. Trimming pared 3 bases from V and 6 bases from J, leaving 19 bases between. The germline gives CDR1 SGHNT, CDR2 YYREEE (reference sequence). This chain's CDR3 is CASSSLGTLLAEQYF. DNA for the CDR3: TGTGCCAGCAGCTCCTTGGGGACACTGCTTGCCGAGCAGTACTTC. Looking up the rest from reference TRBV5-4 and TRBJ2-7 gives the full variable domain: ETGVTQSPTHLIKTRGQQVTLRCSSQSGHNTVSWYQQALGQGPQFIFQYYREEENGRGNFPPRFSGLQFPNYSSELNVNALELDDSALYLCASSSLGTLLAEQYFGPGTRLTVT.

This clone was detected only once. The rearrangement links TRBV5-1 to TRBJ1-5; 8 nucleotides line up with TRBD1. The length of the CDR3 is 17 residues. V was clipped by 4 bases and J by 2 bases; unmatched bases: 11. Germline V gene sequence: CDR1 SGHRS, CDR2 YFSETQ. Here the CDR3 reads CASSPNPRGQGNQPQHF. The DNA of the CDR3 is TGCGCCAGCAGCCCCAACCCCAGGGGGCAGGGCAATCAGCCCCAGCATTTT.

The V gene is TRBV19, the J gene TRBJ1-1; 11 bases line up with TRBD1. Germline values: CDR1 LNHDA, CDR2 SQIVND (reference sequence). The CDR3 covers 18 residues. Trimming cost V 6 bases and J 3 bases; bases outside gene matches: 15. The CDR3 DNA is TGTGCCAGTAGAAACCCGCGGGACAGGGGGTTTTTGGACACTGAAGCTTTCTTT. Translating it yields CASRNPRDRGFLDTEAFF.

The V call is TRBV11-2, the J call TRBJ2-5; D may be TRBD1 (5 bases). Deletions cut 5 bases from V and 4 bases from J, with 23 bases between. The length of the CDR3 is 17 residues. Germline V CDR1 and CDR2: SGHAT, FQNNGV. Written as DNA, the CDR3 is TGTGCCAGCAGCGATATAGTGGGGCAGGGTAGTCTAGAGACCCAGTACTTC. This translates into CASSDIVGQGSLETQYF.

The rearrangement joins TRBV27 to TRBJ2-7, with D maybe TRBD2 (5 bases). The CDR3 has 14 residues. Deletions cut 0 bases from V and 3 bases from J, with 9 bases between. Looked up from germline, CDR1 is MNHEY and CDR2 is SMNVEV (reference sequence). The chain's CDR3 is CASSLSGDHYEQYF. CDR3 coding DNA: TGTGCCAGCAGTTTATCGGGAGACCACTACGAGCAGTACTTC.

The chain carries TRBV7-2 and TRBJ1-6; unclear D gene. Between the trimmed V and J ends, which lost 5 bases and 0 bases, there was a span of 11 bases. Germline V lookup: CDR1 SGHTA, CDR2 FQGNSA. This CDR3 spans 16 amino acids. CDR3 residues: CASSPGPSSYNSPLHF. Written as DNA, the CDR3 is TGTGCCAGCAGCCCTGGGCCGAGCTCCTATAATTCACCCCTCCACTTT.

The V call is TRBV12-5, the J call TRBJ2-5, with 8 bases aligning to TRBD1. The CDR3 is made up of 16 amino acids. Germline assignment: CDR1 LGHNT and CDR2 FRNRAP. V was clipped by 2 bases and J by 4 bases; unmatched bases: 9. CDR3 DNA sequence: TGTGCTAGTGGTTTGAGGGGCAACAGGGGGAGAGAGACCCAGTACTTC. Its protein product is CASGLRGNRGRETQYF.

This clone was detected only once. The chain couples TRBV9 to TRBJ2-3, with 10 bases that match TRBD2. V dropped 0 bases and J dropped 5; count of bases not matched to a gene: 9. The CDR3 has 17 residues. Looked up from germline, CDR1 is SGDLS and CDR2 is YYNGEE. The CDR3 region is CASSVESSGGNGDTQYF. The CDR3 coding sequence is TGTGCCAGCAGCGTAGAGAGTAGCGGGGGGAATGGAGATACGCAGTATTTT.

This clone was seen only a few times. The chain employs TRBV25-1 and TRBJ1-6; TRBD1 aligns across 10 bases. V trimming: 5 bases; J trimming: 10 bases; junction bases outside the gene matches: 5. This CDR3 comprises 14 residues. Germline assignment: CDR1 MGHDK and CDR2 SYGVNS. Here the CDR3 DNA reads TGTGCCAGCAGTAGACAGGGGGCGAGATCACCCCTCCACTTT. It codes for CASSRQGARSPLHF.

J is TRBJ2-3 and V is TRBV4-1, with 9 nucleotides matching TRBD1. Per the germline V gene, CDR1 is MGHRA and CDR2 is YSYEKL. CDR3 size: 18 residues. Germline trimming cut 0 bases from V and 2 bases from J; bases unmatched to any gene: 9. DNA of the CDR3: TGCGCCAGCAGCCAAGATAGTCCGGGACAGGGTCTCACAGATACGCAGTATTTT. It translates to CASSQDSPGQGLTDTQYF.